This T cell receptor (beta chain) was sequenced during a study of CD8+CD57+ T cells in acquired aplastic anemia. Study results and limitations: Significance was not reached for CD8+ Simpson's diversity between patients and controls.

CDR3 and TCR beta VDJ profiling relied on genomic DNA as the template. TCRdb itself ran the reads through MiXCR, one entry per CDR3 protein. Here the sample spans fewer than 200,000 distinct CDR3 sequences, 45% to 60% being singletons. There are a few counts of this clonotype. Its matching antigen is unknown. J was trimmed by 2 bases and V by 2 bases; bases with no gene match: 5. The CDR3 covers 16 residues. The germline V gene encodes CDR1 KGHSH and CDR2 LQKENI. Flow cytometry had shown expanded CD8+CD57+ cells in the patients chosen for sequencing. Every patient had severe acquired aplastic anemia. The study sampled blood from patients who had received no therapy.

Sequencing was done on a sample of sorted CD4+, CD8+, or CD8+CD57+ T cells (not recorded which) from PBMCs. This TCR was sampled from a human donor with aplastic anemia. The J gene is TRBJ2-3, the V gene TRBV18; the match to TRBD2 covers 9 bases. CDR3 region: CASSPNSGGLTDTQYF. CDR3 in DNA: TGTGCCAGCTCACCAAACAGCGGGGGGCTCACAGATACGCAGTATTTT.